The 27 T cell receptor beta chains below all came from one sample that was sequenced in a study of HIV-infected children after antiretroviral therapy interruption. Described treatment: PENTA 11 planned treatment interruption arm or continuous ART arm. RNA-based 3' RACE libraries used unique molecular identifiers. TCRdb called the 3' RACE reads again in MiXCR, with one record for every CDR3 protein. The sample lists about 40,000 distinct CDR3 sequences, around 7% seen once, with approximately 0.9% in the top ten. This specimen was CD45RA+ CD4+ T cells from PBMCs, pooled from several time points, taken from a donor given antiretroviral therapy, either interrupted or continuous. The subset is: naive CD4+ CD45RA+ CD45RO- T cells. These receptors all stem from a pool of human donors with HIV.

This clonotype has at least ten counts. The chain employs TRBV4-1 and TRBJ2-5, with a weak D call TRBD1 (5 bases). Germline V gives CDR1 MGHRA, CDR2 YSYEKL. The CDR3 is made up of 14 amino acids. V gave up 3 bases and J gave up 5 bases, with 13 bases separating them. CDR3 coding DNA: TGCGCCAGCAGCCACCTGACAGCCCGGGAGACCCAGTACTTC. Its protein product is CASSHLTARETQYF.

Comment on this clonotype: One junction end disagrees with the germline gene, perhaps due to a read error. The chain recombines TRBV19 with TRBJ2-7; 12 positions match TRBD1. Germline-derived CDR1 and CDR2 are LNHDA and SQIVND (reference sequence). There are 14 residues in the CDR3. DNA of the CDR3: TGTGCCAGCAGTATTGGGACAGGGGGCTGTGAACAGTACTTC. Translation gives CASSIGTGGCEQYF.

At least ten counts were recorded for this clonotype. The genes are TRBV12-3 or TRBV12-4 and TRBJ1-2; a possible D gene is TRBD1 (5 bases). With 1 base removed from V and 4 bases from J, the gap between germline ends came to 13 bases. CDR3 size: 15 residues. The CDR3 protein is CASSLGGAWGYGYTF. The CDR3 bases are TGTGCCAGCAGTTTAGGCGGGGCGTGGGGCTATGGCTACACCTTC.

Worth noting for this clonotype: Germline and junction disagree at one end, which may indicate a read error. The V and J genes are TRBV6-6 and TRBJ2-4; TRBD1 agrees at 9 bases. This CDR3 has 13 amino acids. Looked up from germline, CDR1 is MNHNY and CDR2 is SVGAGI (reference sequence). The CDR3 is CASGDREQNTLYF. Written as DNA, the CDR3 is TGTGCCAGCGGGGACAGGGAGCAAAACACCTTGTACTTT.

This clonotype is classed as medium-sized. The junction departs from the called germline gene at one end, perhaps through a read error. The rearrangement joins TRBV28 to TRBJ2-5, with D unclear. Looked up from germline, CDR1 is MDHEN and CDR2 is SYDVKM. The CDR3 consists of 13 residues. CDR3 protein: CASSPTDQDTQYF. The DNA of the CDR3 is TGTGCTAGCAGTCCCACGGACCAAGACACCCAGTACTTT.

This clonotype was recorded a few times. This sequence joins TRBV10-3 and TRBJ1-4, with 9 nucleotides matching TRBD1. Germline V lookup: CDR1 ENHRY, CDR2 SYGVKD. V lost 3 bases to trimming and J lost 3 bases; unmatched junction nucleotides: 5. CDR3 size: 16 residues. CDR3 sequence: CAISEVTGGPNEKLFF. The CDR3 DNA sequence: TGTGCCATCAGTGAAGTGACAGGGGGGCCTAATGAAAAACTGTTTTTT.

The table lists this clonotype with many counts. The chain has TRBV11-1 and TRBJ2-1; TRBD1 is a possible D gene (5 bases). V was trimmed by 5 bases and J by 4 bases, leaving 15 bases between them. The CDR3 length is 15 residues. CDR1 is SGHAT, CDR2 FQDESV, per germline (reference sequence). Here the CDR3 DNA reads TGTGCCAGCAGCCCCCCAGGGTTCGCGTACAATGAGCAGTTCTTC. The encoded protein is CASSPPGFAYNEQFF.

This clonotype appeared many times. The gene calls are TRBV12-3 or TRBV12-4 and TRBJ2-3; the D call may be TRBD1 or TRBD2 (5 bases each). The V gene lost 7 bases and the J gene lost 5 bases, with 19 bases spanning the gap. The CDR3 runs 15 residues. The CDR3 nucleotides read TGTGCCAGCAATTGGGGACGAATCCGTCAAGATACGCAGTATTTT. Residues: CASNWGRIRQDTQYF.

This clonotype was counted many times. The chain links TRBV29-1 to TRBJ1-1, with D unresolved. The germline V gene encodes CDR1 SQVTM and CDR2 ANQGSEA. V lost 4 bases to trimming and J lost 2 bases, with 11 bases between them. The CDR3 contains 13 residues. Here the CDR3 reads CSVVGRVNTEAFF. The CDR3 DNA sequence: TGCAGCGTTGTTGGCCGGGTTAACACTGAAGCTTTCTTT. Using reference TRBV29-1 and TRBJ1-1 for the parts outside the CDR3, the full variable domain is SAVISQKPSRDICQRGTSLTIQCQVDSQVTMMFWYRQQPGQSLTLIATANQGSEATYESGFVIDKFPISRPNLTFSTLTVSNMSPEDSSIYLCSVVGRVNTEAFFGQGTRLTVV.

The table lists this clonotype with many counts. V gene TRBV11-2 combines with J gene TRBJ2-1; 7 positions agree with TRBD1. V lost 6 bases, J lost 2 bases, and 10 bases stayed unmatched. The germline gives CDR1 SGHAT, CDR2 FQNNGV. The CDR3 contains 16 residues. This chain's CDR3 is CASRRTGTATYNEQFF. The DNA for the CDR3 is TGTGCCAGCAGAAGAACCGGGACAGCCACCTACAATGAGCAGTTCTTC.

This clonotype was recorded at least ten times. The CDR3 spells CASSPGWTRVHEQFF. For the CDR3, the DNA is TGCGCCAGCAGCCCTGGTTGGACTAGGGTCCATGAGCAGTTCTTC. V is TRBV4-1 and J is TRBJ2-1, with 7 positions matching TRBD2. The CDR3 covers 15 residues. The germline V gene has CDR1 MGHRA and CDR2 YSYEKL. Trimming removed 4 bases from V and 8 bases from J; junction bases left unmatched: 11.

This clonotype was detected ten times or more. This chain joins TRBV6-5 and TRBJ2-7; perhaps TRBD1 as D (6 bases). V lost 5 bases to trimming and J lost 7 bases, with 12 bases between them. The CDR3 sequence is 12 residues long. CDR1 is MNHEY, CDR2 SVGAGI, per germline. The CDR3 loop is CASSLGAKEQYF. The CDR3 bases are TGTGCCAGCAGTCTGGGGGCAAAGGAGCAGTACTTC.

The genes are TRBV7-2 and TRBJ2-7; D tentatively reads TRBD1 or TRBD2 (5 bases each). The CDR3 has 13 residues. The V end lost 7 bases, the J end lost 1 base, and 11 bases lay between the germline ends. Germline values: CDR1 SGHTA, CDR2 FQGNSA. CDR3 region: CASTLGVSYEQYF. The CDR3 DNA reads TGTGCCAGCACCCTGGGGGTTTCCTACGAGCAGTACTTC.

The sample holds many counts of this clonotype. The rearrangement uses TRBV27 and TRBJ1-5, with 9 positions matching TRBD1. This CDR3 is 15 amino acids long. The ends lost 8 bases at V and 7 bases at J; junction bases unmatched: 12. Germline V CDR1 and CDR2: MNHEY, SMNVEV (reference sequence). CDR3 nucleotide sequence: TGTGCCAGCGGAAAACCAACAGGGGGCGGCCAGCCCCAGCATTTT. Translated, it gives CASGKPTGGGQPQHF.

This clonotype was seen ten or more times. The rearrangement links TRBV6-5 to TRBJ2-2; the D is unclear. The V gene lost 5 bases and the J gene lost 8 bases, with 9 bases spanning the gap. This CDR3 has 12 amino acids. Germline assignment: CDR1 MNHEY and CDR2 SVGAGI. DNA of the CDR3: TGTGCCAGCAGTCCGACCGTAGGGGAGCTGTTTTTT. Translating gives CASSPTVGELFF.

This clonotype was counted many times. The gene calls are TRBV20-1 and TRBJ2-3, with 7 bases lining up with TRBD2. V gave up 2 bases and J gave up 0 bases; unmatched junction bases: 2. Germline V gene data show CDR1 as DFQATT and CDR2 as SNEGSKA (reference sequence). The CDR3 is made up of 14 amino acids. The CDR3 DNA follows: TGCAGTGCTAGAAAAGCGGGGAGCACAGATACGCAGTATTTT. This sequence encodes CSARKAGSTDTQYF.

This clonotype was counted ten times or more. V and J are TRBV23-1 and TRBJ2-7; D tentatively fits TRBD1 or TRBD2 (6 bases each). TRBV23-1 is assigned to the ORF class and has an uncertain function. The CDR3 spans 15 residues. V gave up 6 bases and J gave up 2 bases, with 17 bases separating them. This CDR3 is CASSRGTISPYEQYF. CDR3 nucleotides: TGCGCCAGCAGCCGCGGGACAATAAGCCCCTACGAGCAGTACTTC.

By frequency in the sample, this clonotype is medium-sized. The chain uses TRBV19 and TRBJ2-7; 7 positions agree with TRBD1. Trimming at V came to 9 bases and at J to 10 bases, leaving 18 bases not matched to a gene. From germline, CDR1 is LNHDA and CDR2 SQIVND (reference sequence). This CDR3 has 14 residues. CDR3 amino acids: CASSRDSSSYEQYF. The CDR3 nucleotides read TGTGCCAGCAGTCGGGACAGCAGCTCCTATGAACAGTACTTC.

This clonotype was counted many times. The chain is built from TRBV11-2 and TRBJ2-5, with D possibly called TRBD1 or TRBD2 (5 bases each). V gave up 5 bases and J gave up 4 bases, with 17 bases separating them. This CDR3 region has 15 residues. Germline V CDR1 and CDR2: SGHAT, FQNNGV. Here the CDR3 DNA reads TGTGCCAGCAGCCCTAGACAGCGGAGAGGAGAGACCCAGTACTTC. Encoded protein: CASSPRQRRGETQYF.

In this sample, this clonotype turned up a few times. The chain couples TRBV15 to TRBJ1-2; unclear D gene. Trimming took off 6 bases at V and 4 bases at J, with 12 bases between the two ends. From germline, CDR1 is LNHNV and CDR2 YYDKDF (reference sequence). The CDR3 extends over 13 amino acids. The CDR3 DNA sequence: TGTGCCACCAGTGTTGTGACATCCTATGGCTACACCTTC. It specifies CATSVVTSYGYTF.

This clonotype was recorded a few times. The CDR3 spells CASSRRDKCNQPQHF. For the CDR3, the DNA is TGCGCCAGCAGTCGAAGAGACAAGTGCAATCAGCCCCAGCATTTT. J is TRBJ1-5 and V is TRBV23-1; D unresolved. TRBV23-1 is annotated as an ORF whose role is uncertain. The CDR3 has 15 amino acids. V was shortened by 4 bases and J by 2 bases, with 12 bases between the two germline ends.

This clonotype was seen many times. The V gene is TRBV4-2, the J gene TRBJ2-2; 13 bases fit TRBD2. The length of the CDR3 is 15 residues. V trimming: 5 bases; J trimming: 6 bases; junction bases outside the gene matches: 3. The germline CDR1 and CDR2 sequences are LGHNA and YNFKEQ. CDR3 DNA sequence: TGTGCCAGCAGCACTAGCGGGAGGGCTCCCGGGGAGCTGTTTTTT. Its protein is CASSTSGRAPGELFF.

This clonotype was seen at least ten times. This CDR3 is CSVGQGSGYTF. CDR3 DNA sequence: TGCAGCGTTGGACAGGGAAGTGGCTACACCTTC. The J gene is TRBJ1-2, the V gene TRBV29-1; 7 bases align to TRBD1. After removal of 4 bases from V and 7 bases from J, the junction contained 3 bases not matched to a gene. CDR3 length: 11 amino acids. Germline loops: CDR1 SQVTM, CDR2 ANQGSEA. The variable domain in full, completed from reference TRBV29-1 and TRBJ1-2, reads SAVISQKPSRDICQRGTSLTIQCQVDSQVTMMFWYRQQPGQSLTLIATANQGSEATYESGFVIDKFPISRPNLTFSTLTVSNMSPEDSSIYLCSVGQGSGYTFGSGTRLTVV.

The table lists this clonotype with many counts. CDR3 bases: TGTGCCAGCTCCCCTGGGATCGGGCCCCAGCATTTT. Translating it yields CASSPGIGPQHF. This chain joins TRBV18 and TRBJ1-5; no clear D. This CDR3 is 12 amino acids long. The germline V gene encodes CDR1 KGHSH and CDR2 LQKENI. V dropped 6 bases and J dropped 9 bases, with 12 bases sitting between them.

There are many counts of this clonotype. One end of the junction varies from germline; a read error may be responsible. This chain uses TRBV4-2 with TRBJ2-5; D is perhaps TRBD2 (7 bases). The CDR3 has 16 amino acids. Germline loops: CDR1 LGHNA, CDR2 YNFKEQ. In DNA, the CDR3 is TGTGCCAGCAGCCAAGAGACTGGGGGGGCCCAAGACACCCAGTACTTT. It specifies CASSQETGGAQDTQYF.

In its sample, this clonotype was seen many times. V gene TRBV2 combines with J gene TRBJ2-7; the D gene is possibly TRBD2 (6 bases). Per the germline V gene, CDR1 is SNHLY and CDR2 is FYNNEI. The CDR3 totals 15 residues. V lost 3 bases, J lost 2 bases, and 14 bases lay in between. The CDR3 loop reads CASSDGPSEAYEQYF. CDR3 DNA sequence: TGTGCCAGCAGTGACGGGCCTAGCGAGGCCTACGAGCAGTACTTC.

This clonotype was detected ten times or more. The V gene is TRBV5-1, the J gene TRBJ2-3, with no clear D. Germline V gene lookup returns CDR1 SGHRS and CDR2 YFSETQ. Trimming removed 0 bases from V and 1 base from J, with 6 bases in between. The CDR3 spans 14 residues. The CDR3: CASSLAAGTDTQYF. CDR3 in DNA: TGCGCCAGCAGCTTGGCGGCGGGCACAGATACGCAGTATTTT. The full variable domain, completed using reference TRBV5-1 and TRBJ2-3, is KAGVTQTPRYLIKTRGQQVTLSCSPISGHRSVSWYQQTPGQGLQFLFEYFSETQRNKGNFPGRFSGRQFSNSRSEMNVSTLELGDSALYLCASSLAAGTDTQYFGPGTRLTVL.